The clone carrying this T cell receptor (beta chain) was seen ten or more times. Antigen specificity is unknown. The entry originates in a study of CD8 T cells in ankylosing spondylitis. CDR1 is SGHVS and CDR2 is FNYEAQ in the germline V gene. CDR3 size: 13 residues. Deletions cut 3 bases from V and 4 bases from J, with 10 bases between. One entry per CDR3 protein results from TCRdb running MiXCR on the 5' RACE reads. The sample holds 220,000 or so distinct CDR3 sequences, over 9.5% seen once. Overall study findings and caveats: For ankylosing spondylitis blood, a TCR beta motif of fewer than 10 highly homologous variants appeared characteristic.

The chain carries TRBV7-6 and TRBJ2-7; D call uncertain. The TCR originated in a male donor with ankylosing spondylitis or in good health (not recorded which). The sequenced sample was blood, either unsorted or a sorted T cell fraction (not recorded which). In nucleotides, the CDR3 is TGTGCCAGCAGCTTTAGGAGAGAGTACGAGCAGTACTTC. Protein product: CASSFRREYEQYF. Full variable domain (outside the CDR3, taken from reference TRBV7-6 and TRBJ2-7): GAGVSQSPRYKVTKRGQDVALRCDPISGHVSLYWYRQALGQGPEFLTYFNYEAQQDKSGLPNDRFSAERPEGSISTLTIQRTEQRDSAMYRCASSFRREYEQYFGPGTRLTVT.